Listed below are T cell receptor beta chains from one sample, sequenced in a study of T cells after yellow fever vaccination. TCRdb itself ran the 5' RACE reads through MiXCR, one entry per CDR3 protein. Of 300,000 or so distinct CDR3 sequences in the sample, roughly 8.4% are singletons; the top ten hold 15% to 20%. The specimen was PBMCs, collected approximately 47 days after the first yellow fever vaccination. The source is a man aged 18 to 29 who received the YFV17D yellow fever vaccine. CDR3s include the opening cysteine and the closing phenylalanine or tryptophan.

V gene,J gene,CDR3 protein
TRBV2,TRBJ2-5,CATVGGGERITQYF
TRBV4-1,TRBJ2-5,CASSQAGTSLLETQYF
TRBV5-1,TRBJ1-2,CASSLEYRVSGYTF
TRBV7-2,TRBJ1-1,CASSLYLQGTEAFF
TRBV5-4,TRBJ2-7,CARGSGVLYYEQYF
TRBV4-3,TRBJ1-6,CASSQRDGGRSPLHF
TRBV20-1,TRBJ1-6,CSARPLGGRNSPLHF
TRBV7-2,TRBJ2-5,CASSPHGFDRGSATQYF
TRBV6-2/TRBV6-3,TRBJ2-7,CASSTQGGGISEQYF
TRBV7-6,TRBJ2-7,CASSLGADTYEQYF
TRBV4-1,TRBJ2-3,CASSQVGLASTDTQYF
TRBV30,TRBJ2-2,CAWGTGTAGELFF
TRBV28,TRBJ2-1,CASRAQGTYNEQFF
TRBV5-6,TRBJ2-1,CASSLGQGGPSYNEQFF
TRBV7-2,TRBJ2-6,CASSGYSGANVLTF
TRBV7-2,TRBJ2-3,CASSPGAGGPDTQYF
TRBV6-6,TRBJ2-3,CASIRQGADTQYF
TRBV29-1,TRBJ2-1,CSVGASGTYNEQFF
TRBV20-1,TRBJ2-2,CSASPSGRNGELFF
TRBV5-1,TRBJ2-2,CASSQGGRGSTGELFF
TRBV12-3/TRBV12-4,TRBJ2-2,CASSPPTRDANTGELFF
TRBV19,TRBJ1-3,CASSPDPSGTGNTIYF
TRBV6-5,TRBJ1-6,CASSYGVSAMNSPLHF
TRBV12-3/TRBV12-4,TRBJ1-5,CASSGTAWGPQHF
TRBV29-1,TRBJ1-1,CSVGGFTEAFF
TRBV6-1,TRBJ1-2,CASNPRSGTGNYYGYTF
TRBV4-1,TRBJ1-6,CASSLKGGYNSPLHF
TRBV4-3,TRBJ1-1,CASSQKRETSLNTEAFF
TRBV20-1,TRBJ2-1,CSAILGDYNEQFF
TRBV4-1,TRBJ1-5,CASSQGASANQPQHF
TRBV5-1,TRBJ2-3,CASHAGDSTDTQYF
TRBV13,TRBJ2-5,CASSFLARFRTSGPVIQETQYF
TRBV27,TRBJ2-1,CASTLLGTNEQFF
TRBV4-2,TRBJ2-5,CASSQGLSETQYF
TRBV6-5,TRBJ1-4,CASSYWANEKLFF
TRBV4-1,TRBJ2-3,CASSQDPVWSTDTQYF
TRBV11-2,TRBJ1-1,CASSFVRRNTEAFF
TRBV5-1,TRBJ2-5,CASTTDREETQYF
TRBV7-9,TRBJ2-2,CASSPWGGVRTGKLFF
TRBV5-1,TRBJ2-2,CASTAADSSPNTGELFF
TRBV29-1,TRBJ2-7,CSVDWTGTYEQYF
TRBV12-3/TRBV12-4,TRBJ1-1,CASSLLVGSNTEAFF
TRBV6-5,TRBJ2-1,CASSYRDNYNEQFF
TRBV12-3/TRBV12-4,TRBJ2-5,CASSLDGGGVETQYF
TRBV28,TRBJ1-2,CATLSGDNHGYTF
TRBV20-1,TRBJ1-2,CSPRMDHGYTF
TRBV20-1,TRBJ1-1,CSASNTRNTEAFF
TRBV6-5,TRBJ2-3,CASSYGQTGTSTDTQYF
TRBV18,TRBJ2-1,CASSPPGLNIEQFF
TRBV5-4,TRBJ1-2,CASSSQGLNYGYTF
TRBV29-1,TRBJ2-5,CSVTSIEEETQYF
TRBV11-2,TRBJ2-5,CASSPFGGLSQETQYF
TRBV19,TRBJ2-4,CASSIGGRAKNIQYF
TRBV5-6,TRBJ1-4,CASSSTDRAGNEKLFF
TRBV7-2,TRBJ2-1,CASSRRGDSYNEQFF
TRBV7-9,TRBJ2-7,CASSNWDSPYEQYF
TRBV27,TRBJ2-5,CASSSPGTSGGEETQYF
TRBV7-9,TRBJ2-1,CASSSTLSYNEQFF
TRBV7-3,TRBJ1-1,CASKETPNTEAFF
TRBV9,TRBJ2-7,CASSEAPHYEQYF